Listed here are 18 T cell receptor beta chains from one sample, sequenced in a study of blood T cell repertoires in COVID-19. TCRdb keeps only in-frame clones here, not all; method: immunoSEQ multiplex PCR. The table shows around 380,000 clones, with 81% occurring only once. The sequencing input was peripheral blood. All receptors derive from a human donor with acute or convalescent COVID-19. The donor label of this sample is uncertain.

J is TRBJ1-1 and V is TRBV5-1; TRBD1 might be the D (6 bases). Trimming took 2 bases from V and 0 from J, leaving 11 bases between them. CDR3 length equals 15 residues. Per germline, CDR1 SGHRS and CDR2 YFSETQ. The CDR3 loop is CASSLGQSMNTEAFF. The CDR3 DNA follows: TGCGCCAGCAGCTTAGGACAGAGCATGAACACTGAAGCTTTCTTT. Filled out from reference TRBV5-1 and TRBJ1-1, the complete variable domain reads KAGVTQTPRYLIKTRGQQVTLSCSPISGHRSVSWYQQTPGQGLQFLFEYFSETQRNKGNFPGRFSGRQFSNSRSEMNVSTLELGDSALYLCASSLGQSMNTEAFFGQGTRLTVV.

The chain joins TRBV6-6 to TRBJ1-2; TRBD1 is a possible D gene (6 bases). The CDR3 runs to 16 residues. Germline CDR1 is MNHNY and CDR2 is SVGAGI (reference sequence). Trimming took off 6 bases at V and 8 bases at J, with 25 bases between the two ends. The CDR3 sequence: CASSPTPWGLLGGYTF. CDR3 sequence (DNA): TGTGCCAGCAGCCCCACCCCTTGGGGGCTGTTGGGCGGCTACACCTTC.

This chain joins TRBV20-1 and TRBJ1-2; a possible D gene is TRBD1 (6 bases). Trimming stripped 6 bases from V and 3 bases from J, with 8 bases between. The CDR3 is made up of 11 amino acids. In germline, CDR1 is DFQATT, CDR2 SNEGSKA (reference sequence). The CDR3 DNA follows: TGCAGTGCGGGGGCGGACTATGGCTACACCTTC. It translates to CSAGADYGYTF.

The V call is TRBV7-9, the J call TRBJ2-5, with D possibly matching TRBD2 (7 bases). There are 14 residues in the CDR3. Trimming removed 5 bases at V and 5 bases at J, with 15 bases between. Germline V gene data show CDR1 as SEHNR and CDR2 as FQNEAQ (reference sequence). CDR3: CASSVRGPGETQYF. In DNA, the CDR3 is TGTGCCAGCAGCGTGCGGGGGCCAGGGGAGACCCAGTACTTC. Full variable domain (outside the CDR3, taken from reference TRBV7-9 and TRBJ2-5): DTGVSQNPRHKITKRGQNVTFRCDPISEHNRLYWYRQTLGQGPEFLTYFQNEAQLEKSRLLSDRFSAERPKGSFSTLEIQRTEQGDSAMYLCASSVRGPGETQYFGPGTRLLVL.

CDR3 sequence (DNA): TGCGCCAGCAGCTTGGACTCGGGACAGGGGAATTCACCCCTCCACTTT. As protein: CASSLDSGQGNSPLHF. The J gene is TRBJ1-6, the V gene TRBV5-1; 10 nucleotides agree with TRBD1. J gave up 7 bases and V 0 bases, and 4 bases lay outside the gene matches. CDR1 is SGHRS, CDR2 YFSETQ, per germline. The CDR3 runs 16 residues.

This rearrangement joins TRBV6-6 to TRBJ1-5; TRBD1 is a possible D gene (5 bases). The CDR3 covers 15 residues. V lost 6 bases to trimming and J lost 3 bases, with 15 bases between them. Germline CDR1 is MNHNY and CDR2 is SVGAGI (reference sequence). The CDR3 sequence: CASRSGIVVNQPQHF. The CDR3 DNA follows: TGTGCCAGCAGGTCAGGGATCGTGGTCAATCAGCCCCAGCATTTT.

The chain uses TRBV6-5 and TRBJ1-1; a weak D match, TRBD1 (5 bases). Germline lookup yields CDR1 MNHEY and CDR2 SVGAGI. CDR3 length: 14 amino acids. Trimming cost V 7 bases and J 0 bases, with 12 bases left between them. CDR3 bases: TGTGCCAGCACCCAGGGAAGGGTGAACACTGAAGCTTTCTTT. Translated: CASTQGRVNTEAFF.

This clone was observed a handful of times. The chain recombines TRBV29-1 with TRBJ1-1; weak D call: TRBD1 (5 bases). The CDR3 length is 14 residues. CDR1 is SQVTM, CDR2 ANQGSEA, per germline. V was shortened by 6 bases and J by 1 base, with 15 bases between the two germline ends. CDR3 sequence reads: CSVAPRQGNTEAFF. In nucleotides, the CDR3 is TGCAGCGTCGCTCCACGCCAGGGGAACACTGAAGCTTTCTTT.

This rearrangement joins TRBV20-1 to TRBJ2-7; 10 bases fit TRBD2. The CDR3 extends over 16 amino acids. The J segment lost 3 bases and the V segment lost 3 bases, leaving 11 bases of the junction unmatched. The germline V gene encodes CDR1 DFQATT and CDR2 SNEGSKA (reference sequence). The CDR3 DNA reads as TGCAGTGCTAGTTCACTAGCGGGATCCCTCGGCTACGAGCAGTACTTC. Its translation: CSASSLAGSLGYEQYF.

V is TRBV3-1 (or the pseudogene TRBV3-2) and J is TRBJ1-3, with no clear D. The CDR3 has 15 residues. Germline CDR1 LGHDT, CDR2 YNNKEL (reference sequence). Trimming cost V 2 bases and J 2 bases, with 10 bases left between them. CDR3 in DNA: TGTGCCAGCAGCCAACTGCTAACCACTGGAAACACCATATATTTT. Its translation: CASSQLLTTGNTIYF.

Only one count was recorded for this clone. V and J are TRBV4-1 and TRBJ2-3, with D tentatively TRBD2 (7 bases). In germline, CDR1 is MGHRA, CDR2 YSYEKL. The CDR3 length is 17 residues. Trimming removed 3 bases at V and 9 bases at J, with 25 bases between. CDR3 sequence reads: CASSHPGDVGGQGTQYF. DNA of the CDR3: TGCGCCAGCAGCCACCCCGGCGATGTGGGGGGGCAAGGGACGCAGTATTTT.

This clone was observed a few times. V usage is TRBV11-2 and J usage is TRBJ1-6; a possible D gene is TRBD1 (5 bases). Between the trimmed V and J ends, which lost 4 bases and 3 bases, there was a span of 10 bases. CDR1 and CDR2 from the germline V gene are SGHAT and FQNNGV. CDR3 length equals 15 residues. In DNA form, the CDR3 reads TGTGCCAGCAGCTCCGGACATAGCTATAATTCACCCCTCCACTTT. Translation gives CASSSGHSYNSPLHF.

This sequence joins TRBV6-5 and TRBJ1-6; 9 positions match TRBD1. CDR1 is MNHEY, CDR2 SVGAGI, per germline. V lost 0 bases, J lost 7 bases, and 1 base stayed unmatched. The CDR3 spans 15 residues. The CDR3: CASSYSGQGNSPLHF. DNA of the CDR3: TGTGCCAGCAGTTACTCAGGACAGGGGAATTCACCCCTCCACTTT.

The chain combines TRBV11-2 with TRBJ2-5; D might be TRBD1 (5 bases). This CDR3 spans 14 amino acids. Germline CDR1 reads SGHAT; CDR2 reads FQNNGV. Trimming took off 5 bases at V and 5 bases at J, with 15 bases between the two ends. CDR3 region: CASSPNRGTETQYF. CDR3 in DNA: TGTGCCAGCAGCCCCAATAGGGGAACGGAGACCCAGTACTTC. The full variable domain, its missing parts supplied by reference TRBV11-2 and TRBJ2-5, is EAGVAQSPRYKIIEKRQSVAFWCNPISGHATLYWYQQILGQGPKLLIQFQNNGVVDDSQLPKDRFSAERLKGVDSTLKIQPAKLEDSAVYLCASSPNRGTETQYFGPGTRLLVL.

The chain joins TRBV9 to TRBJ2-3, with D unresolved. Germline V gives CDR1 SGDLS, CDR2 YYNGEE. The CDR3 runs to 15 residues. V lost 5 bases and J 6 bases, leaving 19 bases between the germline ends. CDR3 DNA: TGTGCCAGCAGTCGTCATGGCGGTGTGACGGATACGCAGTATTTT. This encodes CASSRHGGVTDTQYF.

The chain joins TRBV30 to TRBJ1-1; D gene uncertain. CDR1 and CDR2 from the germline V gene are GTSNPN and SVGIG (reference sequence). This CDR3 region has 14 residues. The V gene lost 4 bases and the J gene lost 0 bases, with 12 bases spanning the gap. The CDR3 is CAWKISSMNTEAFF. For the CDR3, the DNA is TGTGCCTGGAAAATTTCCTCTATGAACACTGAAGCTTTCTTT.

This clone came up a few times. The V call is TRBV25-1, the J call TRBJ1-2, with D hard to call. CDR1 is MGHDK and CDR2 is SYGVNS in the germline V gene. V shed 6 bases and J shed 4 bases, with 15 bases lying between them. There are 14 residues in the CDR3. The CDR3, as DNA: TGTGCCAGCAGCGATAGGCAGGCCTTCTATGGCTACACCTTC. This encodes CASSDRQAFYGYTF.

The J gene is TRBJ2-1, the V gene TRBV5-4, with D tentatively TRBD1 (5 bases). V was trimmed by 0 bases and J by 2 bases, leaving 9 bases between them. CDR3 length equals 15 residues. Germline V gene lookup returns CDR1 SGHNT and CDR2 YYREEE (reference sequence). CDR3 protein: CASSLGRGTYNEQFF. The DNA of the CDR3 is TGTGCCAGCAGCTTGGGAAGGGGTACCTACAATGAGCAGTTCTTC.